Sequencing of this TCR beta chain was carried out in a study of radiotherapy plus CTLA-4 blockade in lung cancer. Regarding the study as a whole: Following radiotherapy plus ipilimumab, tumor-derived TCR clones expanded in the blood.

V was clipped by 3 bases and J by 2 bases, with 17 bases between them. The CDR3 loop spans 16 amino acids. CDR1 is SGHRS, CDR2 YFSETQ, per germline. Using immunoSEQ multiplex PCR, the repertoire was profiled, and TCRdb retains in-frame clones only, with some absent. The sample holds around 44,000 clones, more than 70% seen once. This clone was observed once. The antigen remains undetermined. In chemo-refractory metastatic non-small-cell lung cancer, patients got ipilimumab CTLA-4 blockade together with focal radiation. This clonotype was sampled from a human donor with non-small cell lung cancer whose response to radiotherapy plus ipilimumab could not be evaluated. This material consisted of peripheral blood, taken from a patient treated with radiotherapy plus ipilimumab. The chain employs TRBV5-1 and TRBJ2-5, with TRBD1 as a possible D gene (5 bases). CDR3: CASSSRTGRVQETQYF. The CDR3 region has the DNA TGCGCCAGCAGCTCCCGGACCGGCAGGGTACAAGAGACCCAGTACTTC.